What follows are 18 T cell receptor beta chains derived from one specimen sequenced in a study of regulatory T cells in long-lasting Graves disease (dated by TCRdb to about 2021). The library relied on multiplex PCR. The sequencer was an Illumina HiSeq 4000. TCR beta libraries were built with iRepertoire HTBI primers and Arm-PCR amplification of CDR3 regions. In TCRdb, the public reads were trimmed at Q25 with fastp and aligned with MiXCR, with productive beta chains retained. Every distinct CDR3 protein forms one entry, paired with its most common genes and DNA. This sample gives about 560,000 distinct CDR3 sequences in total; 15% to 20% of them show up just once. Together, the top ten hold about 12% of the sample. The time point label on this specimen signifies: newly diagnosed GD, antithyroid drugs for less than 3 months. For both TCR sequencing and RNA sequencing, RNA was extracted from PBMCs using TRIzol.

The same data also went into a second study, on T cells in Graves' hyperthyroidism and ophthalmopathy.

The material was peripheral blood mononuclear cells (PBMCs), obtained at new diagnosis, from a patient treated with antithyroid drugs. The receptors shown here come from a young man with Graves disease. Donor details come from another sample of the same person, matched by shared clones.

This clonotype turned up a few times. The rearrangement uses TRBV19 and TRBJ2-7, with D possibly TRBD1 on 5 matching bases. Trimming took off 9 bases at V and 0 bases at J, with 18 bases between the two ends. The CDR3 spans 15 residues. The V gene's germline CDR1 is LNHDA and CDR2 SQIVND (reference sequence). As DNA, the CDR3 is TGTGCCAGGCTCTTGACTCGACAGCGCTCCTACGAGCAGTACTTC. Translated: CARLLTRQRSYEQYF. The whole variable domain, filled in from reference TRBV19 and TRBJ2-7, reads DGGITQSPKYLFRKEGQNVTLSCEQNLNHDAMYWYRQDPGQGLRLIYYSQIVNDFQKGDIAEGYSVSREKKESFPLTVTSAQKNPTAFYLCARLLTRQRSYEQYFGPGTRLTVT.

This clonotype appeared a few times. The chain is built from TRBV28 and TRBJ2-2; D may be TRBD2 (5 bases). Trimming stripped 7 bases from V and 1 base from J, with 13 bases between. The CDR3 covers 15 residues. Germline loops: CDR1 MDHEN, CDR2 SYDVKM. The CDR3 nucleotides read TGTGCCAGCACGATCCTCAGCGGGAACACCGGGGAGCTGTTTTTT. Protein: CASTILSGNTGELFF. The full variable domain, its missing parts supplied by reference TRBV28 and TRBJ2-2, is DVKVTQSSRYLVKRTGEKVFLECVQDMDHENMFWYRQDPGLGLRLIYFSYDVKMKEKGDIPEGYSVSREKKERFSLILESASTNQTSMYLCASTILSGNTGELFFGEGSRLTVL.

This clonotype turned up a few times. A clone one base away is much larger, so this may be a read error. The CDR3 end shows no conserved phenylalanine or tryptophan, and so a read error is likely. The CDR3: CASSLGDGDYNEQFL. CDR3 in DNA: TGTGCCAGCAGCTTAGGCGACGGGGATTACAATGAGCAGTTCCTC. The chain is built from TRBV11-1 and TRBJ2-1; a possible D gene is TRBD2 (5 bases). V dropped 1 base and J dropped 4 bases, with 11 bases sitting between them. Germline loops: CDR1 SGHAT, CDR2 FQDESV (reference sequence). CDR3 length: 15 residues.

This clonotype was counted ten times or more. V usage is TRBV20-1 and J usage is TRBJ2-1, with a weak D call TRBD1 (5 bases). CDR1 is DFQATT, CDR2 SNEGSKA, per germline (reference sequence). V was trimmed by 4 bases and J by 0 bases, leaving 16 bases between them. The CDR3 has 16 amino acids. CDR3 in amino acids: CSANLRQLISYNEQFF. In nucleotides, the CDR3 is TGCAGTGCTAACCTCCGACAGCTGATCTCCTACAATGAGCAGTTCTTC.

The V and J genes are TRBV20-1 and TRBJ1-2, with a weak D call TRBD1 (6 bases). The CDR3 runs to 15 residues. The V end was cut by 3 bases, the J end by 0 bases, with 14 bases between. Germline V lookup: CDR1 DFQATT, CDR2 SNEGSKA (reference sequence). Here the CDR3 reads CSASPTGISNYGYTF. CDR3 sequence (DNA): TGCAGTGCTAGCCCCACAGGGATTTCTAACTATGGCTACACCTTC.

This clonotype was counted at least ten times. The J gene is TRBJ2-5, the V gene TRBV6-1; D is uncertain. This CDR3 is built from 13 residues. V lost 6 bases and J lost 3, with 11 bases in between. The germline V gene encodes CDR1 MNHNS and CDR2 SASEGT. In DNA, the CDR3 is TGTGCCAGCAGCGGGCCAGCTGAAGAGACCCAGTACTTC. This gives the protein CASSGPAEETQYF.

The V call is TRBV6-4, the J call TRBJ2-3, with TRBD1 identical over 9 bases. The J segment lost 1 base and the V segment lost 7 bases, leaving 6 bases of the junction unmatched. The CDR3 extends over 15 amino acids. Germline V gene data show CDR1 as MRHNA and CDR2 as SNTAGT. The CDR3 DNA follows: TGTGCCAGCATAGGCCGGGACAGGGGCACAGATACGCAGTATTTT. This translates into CASIGRDRGTDTQYF.

The table lists this clonotype with many counts. The V and J genes are TRBV30 and TRBJ1-2; D is ambiguous. The CDR3 sequence is 13 residues long. Germline CDR1 GTSNPN, CDR2 SVGIG (reference sequence). Trimming removed 2 bases at V and 4 bases at J, with 11 bases between. CDR3 sequence: CAWSSLGIYGYTF. CDR3 coding DNA: TGTGCCTGGAGTAGCTTGGGAATCTATGGCTACACCTTC.

This chain links TRBV20-1 with TRBJ1-2; 8 nucleotides agree with TRBD1. The trim removed 3 bases at V and 4 bases at J, leaving 4 bases unmatched. The CDR3 sequence is 13 residues long. Germline values: CDR1 DFQATT, CDR2 SNEGSKA (reference sequence). The CDR3 region has the DNA TGCAGTGCTAGCCCTGACAGGGGCTATGGCTACACCTTC. It codes for CSASPDRGYGYTF.

This clonotype was counted between two and nine times. The chain joins TRBV12-3 or TRBV12-4 to TRBJ2-3, with TRBD2 matching over 8 bases. The J segment lost 3 bases and the V segment lost 8 bases, leaving 10 bases of the junction unmatched. This CDR3 contains 15 residues. The CDR3 DNA reads TGTGCCAGCCAAAAGCGGGAGAGGGGGACAGATACGCAGTATTTT. Translation: CASQKRERGTDTQYF.

Only a few counts were recorded for this clonotype. V gene TRBV29-1 combines with J gene TRBJ2-2, with a possible D match to TRBD2 (6 bases). The V gene lost 5 bases and the J gene lost 0 bases, with 10 bases spanning the gap. The germline V gene has CDR1 SQVTM and CDR2 ANQGSEA. This CDR3 spans 14 amino acids. CDR3 amino acids: CSVLTGANTGELFF. The DNA for the CDR3 is TGCAGCGTTTTAACGGGAGCGAACACCGGGGAGCTGTTTTTT.

This clonotype was observed many times. The gene calls are TRBV12-3 or TRBV12-4 and TRBJ1-4; D may be TRBD1 (6 bases). Trimming removed 1 base at V and 0 bases at J, with 9 bases between. The CDR3 is 16 amino acids. CDR3: CASSLVPGATNEKLFF. For the CDR3, the DNA is TGTGCCAGCAGTTTAGTACCAGGGGCAACTAATGAAAAACTGTTTTTT.

This clonotype was seen many times. At one end the junction does not follow the germline gene, possibly because of a read error. This chain links TRBV2 with TRBJ2-1; TRBD2 agrees at 10 bases. From germline, CDR1 is SNHLY and CDR2 FYNNEI. The CDR3 runs 13 residues. The CDR3 region is CASRAGTSVTGTF. In DNA form, the CDR3 reads TGTGCCAGCAGAGCCGGGACTAGCGTTACGGGGACCTTC. Combining the CDR3 with reference TRBV2 and TRBJ2-1 gives the whole variable domain EPEVTQTPSHQVTQMGQEVILRCVPISNHLYFYWYRQILGQKVEFLVSFYNNEISEKSEIFDDQFSVERPDGSNFTLKIRSTKLEDSAMYFCASRAGTSVTGTFGPGTRLTVL.

This clonotype came up many times. This chain joins TRBV7-2 and TRBJ2-3; unclear D gene. CDR1 and CDR2 from the germline V gene are SGHTA and FQGNSA. The germline V and J ends were trimmed by 6 bases and 4 bases, with 8 bases remaining between them. The length of the CDR3 is 12 residues. The CDR3 DNA sequence: TGTGCCAGCAGGAATGATGCAGATACGCAGTATTTT. Translated: CASRNDADTQYF. The complete variable domain, with remaining parts taken from reference TRBV7-2 and TRBJ2-3, reads GAGVSQSPSNKVTEKGKDVELRCDPISGHTALYWYRQSLGQGLEFLIYFQGNSAPDKSGLPSDRFSAERTGGSVSTLTIQRTQQEDSAVYLCASRNDADTQYFGPGTRLTVL.

The chain joins TRBV27 to TRBJ2-7; D is undetermined. The CDR3 runs 13 residues. Deletions cut 3 bases from V and 4 bases from J, with 10 bases between. The V gene's germline CDR1 is MNHEY and CDR2 SMNVEV (reference sequence). CDR3 in amino acids: CASSFAGHYEQYF. CDR3 nucleotides: TGTGCCAGCAGTTTTGCAGGTCATTACGAGCAGTACTTC.

In this sample, this clonotype turned up many times. The rearrangement joins TRBV2 to TRBJ2-7; the match to TRBD1 covers 9 bases. J gave up 4 bases and V 8 bases, and 6 bases lay outside the gene matches. The CDR3 is 13 amino acids. CDR1 and CDR2 from the germline V gene are SNHLY and FYNNEI. The CDR3 nucleotides are TGTGCCAGCGCTGGGACAGGGAGGTACGAGCAGTACTTC. Translated, it gives CASAGTGRYEQYF.

This clonotype came up a few times. The chain joins TRBV5-6 to TRBJ2-3; D unclear. Per germline, CDR1 SGHDT and CDR2 YYEEEE. The CDR3 consists of 13 residues. The germline V and J ends were trimmed by 2 bases and 4 bases, with 8 bases remaining between them. The CDR3 sequence is CASSFGRADTQYF. CDR3 nucleotides: TGTGCCAGCAGCTTCGGCCGGGCAGATACGCAGTATTTT. Full variable domain (remainder filled in from reference TRBV5-6 and TRBJ2-3): DAGVTQSPTHLIKTRGQQVTLRCSPKSGHDTVSWYQQALGQGPQFIFQYYEEEERQRGNFPDRFSGHQFPNYSSELNVNALLLGDSALYLCASSFGRADTQYFGPGTRLTVL.

As for this clonotype: This may be a read error, as it is one base from a much larger clone. Lacking the conserved final phenylalanine or tryptophan, this CDR3 likely reflects a read error. J is TRBJ1-1 and V is TRBV12-3 or TRBV12-4, with D perhaps TRBD1 (5 bases). V gave up 3 bases and J gave up 4 bases, with 9 bases separating them. CDR3 length equals 13 residues. The CDR3 DNA is TGTGCCAGCAGTTTTCAGGGTATCACTGAAGCTTTCTCT. Encoded protein: CASSFQGITEAFS.